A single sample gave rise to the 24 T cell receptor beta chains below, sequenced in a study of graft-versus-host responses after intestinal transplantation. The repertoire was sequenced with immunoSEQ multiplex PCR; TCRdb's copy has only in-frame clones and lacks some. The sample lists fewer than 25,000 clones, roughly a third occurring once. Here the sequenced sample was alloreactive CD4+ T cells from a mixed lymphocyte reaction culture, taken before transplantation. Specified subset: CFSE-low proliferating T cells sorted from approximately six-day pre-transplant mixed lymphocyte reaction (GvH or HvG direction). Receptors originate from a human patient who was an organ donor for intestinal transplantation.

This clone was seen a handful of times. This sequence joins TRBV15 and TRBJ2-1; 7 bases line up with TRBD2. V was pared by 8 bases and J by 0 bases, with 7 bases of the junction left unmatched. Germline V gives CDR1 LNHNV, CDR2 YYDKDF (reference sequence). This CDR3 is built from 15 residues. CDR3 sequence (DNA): TGTGCCACCTCTACCCGGACTAGCTCCTACAATGAGCAGTTCTTC. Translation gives CATSTRTSSYNEQFF.

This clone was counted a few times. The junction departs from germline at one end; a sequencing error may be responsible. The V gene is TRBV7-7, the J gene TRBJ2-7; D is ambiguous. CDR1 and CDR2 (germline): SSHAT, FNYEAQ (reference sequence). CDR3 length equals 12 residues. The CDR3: CASSPGWGPLRF. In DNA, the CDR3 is TGTGCCAGCAGCCCAGGTTGGGGTCCTCTACGGTTC.

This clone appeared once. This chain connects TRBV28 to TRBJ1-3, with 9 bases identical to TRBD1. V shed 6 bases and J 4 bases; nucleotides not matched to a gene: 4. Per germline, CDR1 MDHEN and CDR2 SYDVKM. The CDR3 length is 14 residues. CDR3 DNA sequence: TGTGCCAGCAGACCAACAGGGGGCGGAAACACCATATATTTT. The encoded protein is CASRPTGGGNTIYF. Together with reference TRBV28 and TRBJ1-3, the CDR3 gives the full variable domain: DVKVTQSSRYLVKRTGEKVFLECVQDMDHENMFWYRQDPGLGLRLIYFSYDVKMKEKGDIPEGYSVSREKKERFSLILESASTNQTSMYLCASRPTGGGNTIYFGEGSWLTVV.

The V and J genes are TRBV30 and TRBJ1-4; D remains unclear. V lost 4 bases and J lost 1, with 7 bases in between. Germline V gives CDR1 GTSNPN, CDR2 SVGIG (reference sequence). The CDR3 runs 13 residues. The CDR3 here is CAWTRGTNEKLFF. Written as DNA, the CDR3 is TGTGCCTGGACCCGGGGAACTAATGAAAAACTGTTTTTT.

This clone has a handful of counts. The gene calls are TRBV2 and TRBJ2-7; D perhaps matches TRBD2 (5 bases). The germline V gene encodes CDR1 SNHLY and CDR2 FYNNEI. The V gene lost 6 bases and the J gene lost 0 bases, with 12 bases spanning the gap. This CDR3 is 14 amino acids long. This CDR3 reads CASRRVVYSYEQYF. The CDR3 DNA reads TGTGCCAGCAGGAGGGTCGTGTACTCCTACGAGCAGTACTTC.

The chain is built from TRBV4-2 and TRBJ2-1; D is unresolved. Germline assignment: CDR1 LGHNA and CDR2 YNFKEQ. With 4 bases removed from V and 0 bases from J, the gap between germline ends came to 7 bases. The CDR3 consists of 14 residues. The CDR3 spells CASSLGGSYNEQFF. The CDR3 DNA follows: TGTGCCAGCAGCCTCGGCGGCTCCTACAATGAGCAGTTCTTC.

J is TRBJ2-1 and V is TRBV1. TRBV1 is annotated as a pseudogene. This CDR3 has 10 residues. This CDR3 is CTSSPNEQFF. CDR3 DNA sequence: TGCACCAGCAGCCCCAATGAGCAGTTCTTC.

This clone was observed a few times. The CDR3 coding sequence is TGTGCCAGCAGCTTATTCCCCGGACAGGTATCTGGCTACACCTTC. As protein: CASSLFPGQVSGYTF. The chain combines TRBV7-2 with TRBJ1-2; TRBD1 agrees at 7 bases. J gave up 7 bases and V 2 bases, and 10 bases lay outside the gene matches. The CDR3 has 15 amino acids. Germline values: CDR1 SGHTA, CDR2 FQGNSA. The variable domain in full, with the rest retrieved from reference TRBV7-2 and TRBJ1-2, is GAGVSQSPSNKVTEKGKDVELRCDPISGHTALYWYRQSLGQGLEFLIYFQGNSAPDKSGLPSDRFSAERTGGSVSTLTIQRTQQEDSAVYLCASSLFPGQVSGYTFGSGTRLTVV.

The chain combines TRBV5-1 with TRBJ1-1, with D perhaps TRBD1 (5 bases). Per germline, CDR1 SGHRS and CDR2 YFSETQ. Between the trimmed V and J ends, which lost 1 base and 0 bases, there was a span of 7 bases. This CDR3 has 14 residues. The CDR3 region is CASSLTGMNTEAFF. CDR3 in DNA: TGCGCCAGCAGCTTGACAGGAATGAACACTGAAGCTTTCTTT. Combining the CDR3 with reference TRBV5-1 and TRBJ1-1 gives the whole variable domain KAGVTQTPRYLIKTRGQQVTLSCSPISGHRSVSWYQQTPGQGLQFLFEYFSETQRNKGNFPGRFSGRQFSNSRSEMNVSTLELGDSALYLCASSLTGMNTEAFFGQGTRLTVV.

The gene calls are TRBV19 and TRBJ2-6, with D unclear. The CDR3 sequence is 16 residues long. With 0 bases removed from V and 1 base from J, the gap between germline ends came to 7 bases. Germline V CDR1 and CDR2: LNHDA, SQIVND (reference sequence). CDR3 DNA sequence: TGTGCCAGTAGTATAGACCCGCGTTCTGGGGCCAACGTCCTGACTTTC. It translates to CASSIDPRSGANVLTF.

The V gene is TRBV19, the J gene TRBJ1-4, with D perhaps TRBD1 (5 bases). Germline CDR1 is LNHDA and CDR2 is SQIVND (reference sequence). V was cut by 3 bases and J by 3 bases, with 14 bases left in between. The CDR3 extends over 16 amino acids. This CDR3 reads CASSITGILPNEKLFF. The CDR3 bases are TGTGCCAGTAGTATTACAGGAATTCTGCCTAATGAAAAACTGTTTTTT.

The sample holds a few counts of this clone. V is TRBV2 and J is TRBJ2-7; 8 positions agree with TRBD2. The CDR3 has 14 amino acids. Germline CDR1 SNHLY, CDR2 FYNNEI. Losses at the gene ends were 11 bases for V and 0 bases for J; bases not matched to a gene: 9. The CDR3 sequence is CAVGVSGVSYEQYF. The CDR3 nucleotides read TGTGCCGTGGGGGTTAGCGGGGTCTCCTACGAGCAGTACTTC.

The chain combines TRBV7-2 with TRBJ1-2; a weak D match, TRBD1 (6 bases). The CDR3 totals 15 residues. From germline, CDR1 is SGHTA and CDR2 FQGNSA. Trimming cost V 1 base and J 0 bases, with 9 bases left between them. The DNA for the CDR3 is TGTGCCAGCAGCTTAGTACAGGGACCTAACTATGGCTACACCTTC. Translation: CASSLVQGPNYGYTF.

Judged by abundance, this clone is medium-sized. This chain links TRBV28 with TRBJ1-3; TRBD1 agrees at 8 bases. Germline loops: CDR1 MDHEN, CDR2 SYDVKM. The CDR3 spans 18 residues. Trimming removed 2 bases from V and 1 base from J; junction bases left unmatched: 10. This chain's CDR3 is CASSLHGQGKSSGNTIYF. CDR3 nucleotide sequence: TGTGCCAGCAGTTTACACGGACAGGGAAAATCATCTGGAAACACCATATATTTT.

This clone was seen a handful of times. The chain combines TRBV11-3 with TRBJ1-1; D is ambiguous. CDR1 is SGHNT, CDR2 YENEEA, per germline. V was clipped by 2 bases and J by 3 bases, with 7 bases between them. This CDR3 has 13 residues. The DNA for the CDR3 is TGTGCCAGCAGCTTAATGGCAGACACTGAAGCTTTCTTT. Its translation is CASSLMADTEAFF.

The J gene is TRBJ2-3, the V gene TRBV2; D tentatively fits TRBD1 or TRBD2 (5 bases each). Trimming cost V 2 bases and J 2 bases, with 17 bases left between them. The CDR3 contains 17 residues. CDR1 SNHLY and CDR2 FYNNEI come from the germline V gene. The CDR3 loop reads CASSESFGAYPTDTQYF. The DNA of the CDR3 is TGTGCCAGCAGTGAATCCTTCGGGGCCTACCCCACAGATACGCAGTATTTT.

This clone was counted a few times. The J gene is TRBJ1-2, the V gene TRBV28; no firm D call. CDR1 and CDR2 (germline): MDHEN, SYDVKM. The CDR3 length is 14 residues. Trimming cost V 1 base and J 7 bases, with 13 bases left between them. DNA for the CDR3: TGTGCCAGCAGTTTATCGTGGCACTGGGGTGGCTACACCTTC. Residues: CASSLSWHWGGYTF.

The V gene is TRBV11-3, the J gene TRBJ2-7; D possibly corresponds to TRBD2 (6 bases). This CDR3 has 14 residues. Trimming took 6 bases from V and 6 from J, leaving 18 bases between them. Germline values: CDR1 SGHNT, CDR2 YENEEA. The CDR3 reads CASSLAPGSLEQYF. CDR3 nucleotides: TGTGCCAGCAGTCTAGCGCCAGGCTCTCTCGAGCAGTACTTC.

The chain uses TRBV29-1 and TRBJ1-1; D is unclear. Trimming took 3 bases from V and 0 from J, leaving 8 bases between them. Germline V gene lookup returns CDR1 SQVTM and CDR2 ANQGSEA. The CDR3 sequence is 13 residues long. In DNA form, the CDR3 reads TGCAGCGTTGACAGACTCATGAACACTGAAGCTTTCTTT. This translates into CSVDRLMNTEAFF.

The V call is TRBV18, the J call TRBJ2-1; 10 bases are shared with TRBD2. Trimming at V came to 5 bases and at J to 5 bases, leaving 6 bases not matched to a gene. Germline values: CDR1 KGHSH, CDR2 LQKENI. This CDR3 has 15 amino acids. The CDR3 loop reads CASSSLAGEDNEQFF. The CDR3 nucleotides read TGTGCCAGCTCAAGCCTAGCGGGAGAGGACAATGAGCAGTTCTTC.

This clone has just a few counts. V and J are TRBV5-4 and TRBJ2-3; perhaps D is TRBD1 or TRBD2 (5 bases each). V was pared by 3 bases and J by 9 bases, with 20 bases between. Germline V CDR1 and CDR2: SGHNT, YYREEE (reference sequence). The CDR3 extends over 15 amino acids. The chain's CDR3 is CASSSTGTLGRTQYF. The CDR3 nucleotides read TGTGCCAGCAGCTCAACCGGGACCTTGGGAAGAACGCAGTATTTT.

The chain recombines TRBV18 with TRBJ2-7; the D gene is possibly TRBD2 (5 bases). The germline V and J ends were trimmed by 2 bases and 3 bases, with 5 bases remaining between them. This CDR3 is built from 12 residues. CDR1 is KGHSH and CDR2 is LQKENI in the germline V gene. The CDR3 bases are TGTGCCAGCTCACCAGACTACTACGAGCAGTACTTC. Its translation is CASSPDYYEQYF.

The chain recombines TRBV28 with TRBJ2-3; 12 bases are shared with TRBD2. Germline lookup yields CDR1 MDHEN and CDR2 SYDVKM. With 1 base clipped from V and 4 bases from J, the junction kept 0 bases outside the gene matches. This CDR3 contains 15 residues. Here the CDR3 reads CASSLSSGRADTQYF. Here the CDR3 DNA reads TGTGCCAGCAGTTTATCTAGCGGGAGGGCAGATACGCAGTATTTT.

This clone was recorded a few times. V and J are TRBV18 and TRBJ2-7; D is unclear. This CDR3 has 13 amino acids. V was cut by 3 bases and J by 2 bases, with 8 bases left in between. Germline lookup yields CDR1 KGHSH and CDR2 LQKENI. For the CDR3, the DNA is TGTGCCAGCTCACCCGGAACAACCTACGAGCAGTACTTC. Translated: CASSPGTTYEQYF.